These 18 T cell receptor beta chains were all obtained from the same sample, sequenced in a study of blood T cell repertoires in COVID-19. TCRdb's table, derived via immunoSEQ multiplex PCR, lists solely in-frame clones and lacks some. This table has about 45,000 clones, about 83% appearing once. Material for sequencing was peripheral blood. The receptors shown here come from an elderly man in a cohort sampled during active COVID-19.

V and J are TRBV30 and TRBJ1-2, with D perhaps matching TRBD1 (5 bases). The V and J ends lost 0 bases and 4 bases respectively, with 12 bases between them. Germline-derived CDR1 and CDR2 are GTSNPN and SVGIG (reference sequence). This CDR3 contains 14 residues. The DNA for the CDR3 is TGTGCCTGGAGTGTACAGGCATTATTCTATGGCTACACCTTC. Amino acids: CAWSVQALFYGYTF.

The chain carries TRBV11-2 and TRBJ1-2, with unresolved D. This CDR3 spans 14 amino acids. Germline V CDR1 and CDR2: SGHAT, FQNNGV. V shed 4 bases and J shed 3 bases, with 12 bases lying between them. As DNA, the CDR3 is TGTGCCAGCAGCTCCTTAAGCGCCGACTATGGCTACACCTTC. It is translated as CASSSLSADYGYTF.

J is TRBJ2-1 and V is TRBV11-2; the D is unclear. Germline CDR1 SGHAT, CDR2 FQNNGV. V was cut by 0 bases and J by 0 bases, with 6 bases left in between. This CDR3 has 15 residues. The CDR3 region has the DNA TGTGCCAGCAGCTTAGAGGCTAGCTCCTACAATGAGCAGTTCTTC. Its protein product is CASSLEASSYNEQFF.

CDR3 sequence reads: CASSWGDRKIYGYTF. DNA of the CDR3: TGTGCCAGCAGCTGGGGGGACAGGAAAATCTATGGCTACACCTTC. The V call is TRBV5-4, the J call TRBJ1-2, with 8 bases aligning to TRBD1. Unmatched junction bases numbered 8, after V lost 3 bases and J lost 4 bases. This CDR3 has 15 residues. Germline lookup yields CDR1 SGHNT and CDR2 YYREEE (reference sequence).

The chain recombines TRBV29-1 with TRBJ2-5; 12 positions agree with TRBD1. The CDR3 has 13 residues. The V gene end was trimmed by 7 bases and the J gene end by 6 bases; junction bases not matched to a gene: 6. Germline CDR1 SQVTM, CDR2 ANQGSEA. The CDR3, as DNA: TGCAGCGGGGGGACAGGGGGCCAGAAGACCCAGTACTTC. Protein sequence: CSGGTGGQKTQYF.

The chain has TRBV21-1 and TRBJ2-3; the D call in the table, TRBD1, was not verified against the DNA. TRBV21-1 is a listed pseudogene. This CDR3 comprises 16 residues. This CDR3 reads CASSKPGQGCTDTQYF. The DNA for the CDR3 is TGTGCCAGCAGCAAACCGGGACAGGGTTGCACAGATACGCAGTATTTT.

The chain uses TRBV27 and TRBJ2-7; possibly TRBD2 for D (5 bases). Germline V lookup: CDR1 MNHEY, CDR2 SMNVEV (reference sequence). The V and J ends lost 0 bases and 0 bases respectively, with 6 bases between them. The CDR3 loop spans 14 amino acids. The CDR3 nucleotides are TGTGCCAGCAGTTTATCGGGGAGCTCCTACGAGCAGTACTTC. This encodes CASSLSGSSYEQYF.

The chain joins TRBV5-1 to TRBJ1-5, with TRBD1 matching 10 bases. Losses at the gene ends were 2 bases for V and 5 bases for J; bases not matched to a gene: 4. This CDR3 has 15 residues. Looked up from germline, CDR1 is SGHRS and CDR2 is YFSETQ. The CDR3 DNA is TGCGCCAGCAGCTTTGGACAGGGGGGGGATCAGCCCCAGCATTTT. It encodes CASSFGQGGDQPQHF.

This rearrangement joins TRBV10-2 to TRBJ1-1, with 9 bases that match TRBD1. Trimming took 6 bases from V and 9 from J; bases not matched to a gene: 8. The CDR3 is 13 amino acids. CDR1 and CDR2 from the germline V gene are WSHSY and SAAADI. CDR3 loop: CASREGQGRQAFF. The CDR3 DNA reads TGCGCCAGCAGGGAAGGACAGGGGCGTCAAGCTTTCTTT.

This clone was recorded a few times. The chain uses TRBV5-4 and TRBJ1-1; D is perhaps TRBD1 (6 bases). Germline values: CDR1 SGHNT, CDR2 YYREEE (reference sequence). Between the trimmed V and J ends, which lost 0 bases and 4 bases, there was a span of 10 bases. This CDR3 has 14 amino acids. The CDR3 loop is CASSLGSGVTEAFF. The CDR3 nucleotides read TGTGCCAGCAGCTTGGGATCAGGGGTCACTGAAGCTTTCTTT.

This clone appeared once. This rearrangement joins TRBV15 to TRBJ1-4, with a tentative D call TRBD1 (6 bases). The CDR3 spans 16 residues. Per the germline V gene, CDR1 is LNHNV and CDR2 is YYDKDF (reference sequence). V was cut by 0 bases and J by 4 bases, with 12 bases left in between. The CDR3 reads CATSRDRKQGNEKLFF. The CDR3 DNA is TGTGCCACCAGCAGAGATCGAAAACAGGGTAATGAAAAACTGTTTTTT.

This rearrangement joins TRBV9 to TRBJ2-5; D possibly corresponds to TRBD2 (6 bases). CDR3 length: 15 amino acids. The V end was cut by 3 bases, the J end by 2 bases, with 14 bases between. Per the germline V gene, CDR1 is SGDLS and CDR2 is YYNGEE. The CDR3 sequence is CASSAGVGRQETQYF. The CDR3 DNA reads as TGTGCCAGCAGCGCCGGAGTGGGGAGGCAAGAGACCCAGTACTTC.

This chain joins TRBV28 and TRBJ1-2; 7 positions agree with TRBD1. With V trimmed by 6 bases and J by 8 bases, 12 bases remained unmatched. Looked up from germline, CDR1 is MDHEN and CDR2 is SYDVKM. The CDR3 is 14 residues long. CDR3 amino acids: CASRITGASAGYTF. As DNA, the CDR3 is TGTGCCAGCAGAATTACAGGGGCTTCGGCGGGCTACACCTTC.

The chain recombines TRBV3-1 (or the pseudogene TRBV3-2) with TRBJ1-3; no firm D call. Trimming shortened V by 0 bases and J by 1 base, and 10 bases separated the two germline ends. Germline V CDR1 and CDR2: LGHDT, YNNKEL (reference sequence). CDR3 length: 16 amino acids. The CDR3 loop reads CASSQDKTGSGNTIYF. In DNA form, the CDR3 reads TGTGCCAGCAGCCAAGATAAGACGGGTTCTGGAAACACCATATATTTT.

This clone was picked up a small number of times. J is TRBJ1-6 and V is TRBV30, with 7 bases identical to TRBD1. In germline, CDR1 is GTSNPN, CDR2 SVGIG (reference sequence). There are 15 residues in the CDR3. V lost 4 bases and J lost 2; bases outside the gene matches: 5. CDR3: CAWKQDRPYNSPLHF. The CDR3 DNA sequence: TGTGCCTGGAAACAGGACAGGCCCTATAATTCACCCCTCCACTTT.

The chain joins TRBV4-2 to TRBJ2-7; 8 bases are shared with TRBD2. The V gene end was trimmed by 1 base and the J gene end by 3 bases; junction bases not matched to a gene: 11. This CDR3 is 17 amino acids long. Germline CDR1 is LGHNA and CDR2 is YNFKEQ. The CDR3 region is CASSQVAGSGAYYEQYF. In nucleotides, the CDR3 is TGTGCCAGCAGCCAAGTCGCGGGTAGCGGGGCTTACTACGAGCAGTACTTC.

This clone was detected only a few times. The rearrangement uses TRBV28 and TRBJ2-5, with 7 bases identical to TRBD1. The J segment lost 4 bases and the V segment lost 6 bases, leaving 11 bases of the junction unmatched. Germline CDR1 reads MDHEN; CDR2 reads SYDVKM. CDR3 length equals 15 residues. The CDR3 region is CASSTLRQGVETQYF. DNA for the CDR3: TGTGCCAGCAGCACCCTCAGACAGGGAGTAGAGACCCAGTACTTC.

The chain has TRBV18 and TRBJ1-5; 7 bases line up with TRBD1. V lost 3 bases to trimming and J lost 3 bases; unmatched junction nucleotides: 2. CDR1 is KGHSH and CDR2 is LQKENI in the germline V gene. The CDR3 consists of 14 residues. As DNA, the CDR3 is TGTGCCAGCTCACCTGGGACAGACAATCAGCCCCAGCATTTT. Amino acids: CASSPGTDNQPQHF.